This entry describes one T cell receptor beta chain. As handled by the study authors: Reference gene primers were amplified, and this amplification served to estimate nucleated cell counts. The method was immunoSEQ multiplex PCR; TCRdb's version includes in-frame clones alone and lacks a portion of them. The V and J calls and clone size were taken over from that table, and D and trimming were inferred from the DNA. Of about 120,000 clones in the sample, roughly nine tenths are singletons; the top ten hold roughly 4.5%. The data derive from a study of blood T cell repertoires in COVID-19. Overall study: T cells, B-cell-depleted T cells, or PBMCs supplied cDNA or gDNA.

Sequences were obtained from peripheral blood. The sequence derives from a man aged 35 to 55 with acute or convalescent COVID-19.

The CDR3 spells CASRTSGSGGDTQYF. The CDR3 DNA reads as TGTGCCAGTAGAACTAGCGGGAGCGGTGGAGATACGCAGTATTTT. This chain joins TRBV19 and TRBJ2-3, with TRBD2 matching 11 bases. Germline loops: CDR1 LNHDA, CDR2 SQIVND (reference sequence). With 6 bases clipped from V and 5 bases from J, the junction kept 7 bases outside the gene matches. The CDR3 is 15 residues long.